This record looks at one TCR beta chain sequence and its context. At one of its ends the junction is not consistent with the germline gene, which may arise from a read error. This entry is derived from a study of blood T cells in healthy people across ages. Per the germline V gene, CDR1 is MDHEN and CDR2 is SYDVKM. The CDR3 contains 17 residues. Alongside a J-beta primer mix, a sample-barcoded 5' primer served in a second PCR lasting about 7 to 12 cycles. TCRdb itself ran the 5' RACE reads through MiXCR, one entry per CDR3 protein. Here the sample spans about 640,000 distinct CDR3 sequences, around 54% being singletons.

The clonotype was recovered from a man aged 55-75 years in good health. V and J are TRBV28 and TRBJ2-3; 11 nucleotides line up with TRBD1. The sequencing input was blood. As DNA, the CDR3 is TGTGCCAGCAGTGCCACAGGGACAGGGGGTTACTCAGATGCGCAGTATTTT. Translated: CASSATGTGGYSDAQYF.